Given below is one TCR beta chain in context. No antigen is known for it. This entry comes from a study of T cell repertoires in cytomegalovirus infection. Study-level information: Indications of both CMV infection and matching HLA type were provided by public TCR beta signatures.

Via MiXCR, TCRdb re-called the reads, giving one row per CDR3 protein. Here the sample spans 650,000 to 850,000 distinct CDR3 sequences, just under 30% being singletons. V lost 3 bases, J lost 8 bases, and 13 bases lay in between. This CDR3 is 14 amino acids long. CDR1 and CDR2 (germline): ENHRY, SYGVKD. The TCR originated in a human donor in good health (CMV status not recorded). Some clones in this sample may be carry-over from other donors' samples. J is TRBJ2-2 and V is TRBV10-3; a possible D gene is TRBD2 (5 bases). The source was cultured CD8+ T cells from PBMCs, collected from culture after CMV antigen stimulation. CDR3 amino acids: CAISDNSGSGELFF. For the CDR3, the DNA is TGTGCCATCAGTGACAACAGCGGTTCGGGGGAGCTGTTTTTT.